This TCR beta chain was identified during a study of early T cells in non-severe SARS-CoV-2 infection. The CDR3 consists of 12 residues. Trimming removed 2 bases from V and 1 base from J, with 2 bases in between. Germline-derived CDR1 and CDR2 are MDHEN and SYDVKM. TCRdb re-called the 5' RACE reads through MiXCR, storing one row per CDR3 protein. This table has around 79,000 distinct CDR3 sequences, around 10% appearing once. This clonotype is categorized as medium-sized (0.01 to 0.1%). The sequences come from whole blood, collected at baseline. V and J are TRBV28 and TRBJ1-1, with no clear D. The TCR originated in an adult who was a healthcare worker with PCR-confirmed SARS-CoV-2 infection or an uninfected control (not recorded which). CDR3 bases: TGTGCCAGCAGTTTAACGAACACTGAAGCTTTCTTT. Amino acids: CASSLTNTEAFF. The full variable domain, rest sourced from reference TRBV28 and TRBJ1-1, is DVKVTQSSRYLVKRTGEKVFLECVQDMDHENMFWYRQDPGLGLRLIYFSYDVKMKEKGDIPEGYSVSREKKERFSLILESASTNQTSMYLCASSLTNTEAFFGQGTRLTVV.